This TCR beta chain appears in the sequencing data of a study of regulatory T cells in long-lasting Graves disease. Study as a whole: Patients with new Graves' disease had used antithyroid drugs below 3 months.

This CDR3 has 14 residues. Trimming took 3 bases from V and 3 from J, leaving 12 bases between them. Germline assignment: CDR1 SGHTA and CDR2 FQGNSA. Whole-study results and caveats: With some 2,500 shared public clonotypes, persistent patients exceeded new patients, who shared about 1,000.

The sample holds many counts of this clonotype. Its antigen is undetermined. As for time point: newly diagnosed GD, antithyroid drugs for less than 3 months. RNA isolated from PBMCs was used to make the TCR library. Sequencing libraries for TCR beta were prepared with iRepertoire HTBI primers and Arm-PCR of CDR3 regions. TCRdb re-analysed the multiplex PCR reads in MiXCR, keeping a single row per CDR3 protein. Found here are a few hundred thousand distinct CDR3 sequences, around 15% of them singletons; the top ten hold roughly 15%. The data were also submitted as part of a second study, on T cells in Graves' hyperthyroidism and ophthalmopathy.

The clonotype originates from a woman aged 45-65 years with Graves disease. The rearrangement links TRBV7-2 to TRBJ2-7, with D possibly called TRBD1 or TRBD2 (5 bases each). The source material was peripheral blood mononuclear cells (PBMCs), sampled at new diagnosis, from a patient treated with antithyroid drugs. The chain's CDR3 is CASSLGTTVYEQYF. In DNA form, the CDR3 reads TGTGCCAGCAGCTTGGGGACCACTGTCTACGAGCAGTACTTC.